The rows below give T cell receptor beta chains drawn from one sample of a study of OX40 agonist ivuxolimab in advanced cancers. Assay used: immunoSEQ multiplex PCR; TCRdb lists only in-frame clones, some missing. The table lists approximately 90,000 clones, approximately 88% of them singletons. The source material was CD4+ or CD8+ T cells sorted from blood, sampled in a trial of the OX40 agonist ivuxolimab. These receptors were taken from an adult with an advanced solid tumor such as melanoma, head and neck, liver or kidney cancer. CDR3s include the opening cysteine and the closing phenylalanine or tryptophan. The D gene is left open where the match is weak. Where a row states a size, it is once, few, many or the class of an expanded clone; other rows omit it.

abundance	d_gene	v_gene	j_gene	CDR3aa	CDR3nt
.	.	TRBV7-7	TRBJ2-2	CASSDTQGTGELFF	TGTGCTAGCAGCGACACACAGGGAACCGGGGAGCTGTTTTTT
.	TRBD2	TRBV7-2	TRBJ2-5	CASSSGSSGPQETQYF	TGTGCCAGCAGCTCCGGCTCTAGCGGGCCTCAGGAGACCCAGTACTTC
.	.	TRBV6-1	TRBJ2-7	CASSGLSGPYEQYF	TGTGCCAGCAGTGGCTTGAGCGGTCCCTACGAGCAGTACTTC
.	TRBD2	TRBV7-2	TRBJ2-5	CASSLGEGETQYF	TGTGCCAGCAGTCTAGGGGAGGGGGAGACCCAGTACTTC
once	.	TRBV29-1	TRBJ1-2	CSVDANDYGYTF	TGCAGCGTGGACGCCAATGACTATGGCTACACCTTC
.	TRBD1	TRBV4-3	TRBJ1-6	CASSQVGPDRGYNSPLHF	TGCGCCAGCAGCCAAGTGGGTCCGGACAGGGGCTATAATTCACCCCTCCACTTT
.	TRBD2	TRBV11-2	TRBJ2-3	CASSWGLAGNTDTQYF	TGTGCCAGCAGCTGGGGGCTAGCGGGGAACACAGATACGCAGTATTTT
.	.	TRBV7-3	TRBJ2-4	CASSSQGSNIQYF	TGTGCCAGCAGCTCACAGGGTTCAAACATTCAGTACTTC
once	.	TRBV28	TRBJ2-1	CASITGGGQVFGEQFF	TGTGCCAGCATCACAGGCGGGGGACAGGTCTTTGGTGAGCAGTTCTTC
few	.	TRBV18	TRBJ1-1	CASSPPSDTEAFF	TGTGCCAGCTCACCACCGTCCGACACTGAAGCTTTCTTT
.	.	TRBV19	TRBJ2-3	CASSTSGSLSTDTQYF	TGTGCCAGTAGTACCTCAGGGTCTTTGAGCACAGATACGCAGTATTTT
.	.	TRBV5-5	TRBJ1-1	CASSLASNTEAFF	TGTGCCAGCAGCTTAGCCTCGAACACTGAAGCTTTCTTT
.	.	TRBV28	TRBJ1-2	CASRWGLYGYTF	TGTGCCAGCAGATGGGGGCTCTATGGCTACACCTTC
.	.	TRBV5-4	TRBJ1-5	CASSSDNQPQHF	TGTGCCAGCAGCTCCGATAATCAGCCCCAGCATTTT